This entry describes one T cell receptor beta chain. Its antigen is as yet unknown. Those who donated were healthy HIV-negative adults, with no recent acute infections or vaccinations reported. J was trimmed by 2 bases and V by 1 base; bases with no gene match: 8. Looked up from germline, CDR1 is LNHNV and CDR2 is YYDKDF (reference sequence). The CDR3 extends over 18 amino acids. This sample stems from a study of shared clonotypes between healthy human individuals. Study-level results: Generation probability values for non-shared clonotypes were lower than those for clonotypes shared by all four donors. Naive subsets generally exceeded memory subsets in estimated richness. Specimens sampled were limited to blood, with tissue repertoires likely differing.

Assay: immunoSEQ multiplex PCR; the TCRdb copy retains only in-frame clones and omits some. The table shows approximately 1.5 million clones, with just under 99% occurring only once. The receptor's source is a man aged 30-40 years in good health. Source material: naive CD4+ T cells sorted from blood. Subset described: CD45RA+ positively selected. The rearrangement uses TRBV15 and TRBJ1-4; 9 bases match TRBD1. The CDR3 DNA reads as TGTGCCACCAGCAGAGTTCGGGACAGGGTGCGCACTAATGAAAAACTGTTTTTT. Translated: CATSRVRDRVRTNEKLFF.